The text below deals with one TCR beta chain. Antigen unknown. The data are from a study of T cells in pancreatic ductal adenocarcinoma. V shed 6 bases and J shed 0 bases, with 10 bases lying between them. The CDR3 contains 14 residues. Per germline, CDR1 MDHEN and CDR2 SYDVKM. Study observations and caveats: Mean clonality was about 0.12 in tumors and about 0.069 in blood, not significantly different.

The selected patients with pancreatic ductal adenocarcinoma had surgery but no neoadjuvant therapy. Generated by immunoSEQ multiplex PCR, the TCRdb table keeps only in-frame clones and is missing some. This sample has over 7,000 clones; 85% to 90% occur once, and the top ten carry roughly 3%. This TCR derives from a human donor with pancreatic ductal adenocarcinoma. Sequenced: PBMCs. The chain couples TRBV28 to TRBJ2-3; D call uncertain. As DNA, the CDR3 is TGTGCCAGCAGGCCTCAGGCTAGCACAGATACGCAGTATTTT. Its protein is CASRPQASTDTQYF.